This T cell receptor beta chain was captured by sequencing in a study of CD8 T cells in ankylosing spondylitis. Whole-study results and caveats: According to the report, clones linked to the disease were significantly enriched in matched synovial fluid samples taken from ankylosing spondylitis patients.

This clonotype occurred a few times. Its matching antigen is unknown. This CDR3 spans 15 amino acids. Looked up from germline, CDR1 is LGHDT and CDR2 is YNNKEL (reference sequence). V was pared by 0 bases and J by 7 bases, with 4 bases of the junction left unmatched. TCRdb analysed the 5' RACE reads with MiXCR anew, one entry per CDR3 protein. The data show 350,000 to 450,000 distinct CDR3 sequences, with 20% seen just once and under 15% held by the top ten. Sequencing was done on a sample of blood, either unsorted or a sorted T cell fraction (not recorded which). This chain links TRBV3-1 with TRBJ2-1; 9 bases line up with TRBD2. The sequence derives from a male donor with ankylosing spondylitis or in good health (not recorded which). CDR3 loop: CASSQEGLAWNEQFF. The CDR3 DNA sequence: TGTGCCAGCAGCCAAGAGGGACTAGCTTGGAATGAGCAGTTCTTC.